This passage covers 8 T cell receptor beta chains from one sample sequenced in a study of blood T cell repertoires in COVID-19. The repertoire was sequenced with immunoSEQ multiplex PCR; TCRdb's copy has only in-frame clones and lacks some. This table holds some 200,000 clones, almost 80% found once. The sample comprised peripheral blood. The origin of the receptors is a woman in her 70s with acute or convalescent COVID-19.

CDR3 sequence reads: CASSASGNTDTQYF. Here the CDR3 DNA reads TGTGCCAGCAGCGCAAGCGGAAACACAGATACGCAGTATTTT. The chain carries TRBV7-9 and TRBJ2-3, with D possibly being TRBD2 (5 bases). The V end was cut by 5 bases, the J end by 2 bases, with 11 bases between. Germline lookup yields CDR1 SEHNR and CDR2 FQNEAQ (reference sequence). The CDR3 sequence is 14 residues long.

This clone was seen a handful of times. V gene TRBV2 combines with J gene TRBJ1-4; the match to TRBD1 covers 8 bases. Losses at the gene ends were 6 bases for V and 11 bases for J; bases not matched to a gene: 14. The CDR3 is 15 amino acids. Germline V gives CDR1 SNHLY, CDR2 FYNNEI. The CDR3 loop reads CASSTDRGGSGKLFF. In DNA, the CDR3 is TGTGCCAGCAGCACTGACAGGGGAGGGAGTGGTAAACTGTTTTTT.

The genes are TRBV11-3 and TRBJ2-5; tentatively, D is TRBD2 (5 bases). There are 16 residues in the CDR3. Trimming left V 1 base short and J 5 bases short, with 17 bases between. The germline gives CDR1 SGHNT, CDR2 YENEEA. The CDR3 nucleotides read TGTGCCAGCAGCTTAGGGGAAAGGGTGAGCGGCGAGACCCAGTACTTC. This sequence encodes CASSLGERVSGETQYF.

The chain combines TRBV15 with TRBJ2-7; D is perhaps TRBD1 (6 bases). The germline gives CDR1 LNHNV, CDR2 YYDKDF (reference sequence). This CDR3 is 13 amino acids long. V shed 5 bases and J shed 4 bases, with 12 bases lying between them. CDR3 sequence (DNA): TGTGCCACCAGCCCCAATACAGGGTACGAGCAGTACTTC. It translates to CATSPNTGYEQYF.

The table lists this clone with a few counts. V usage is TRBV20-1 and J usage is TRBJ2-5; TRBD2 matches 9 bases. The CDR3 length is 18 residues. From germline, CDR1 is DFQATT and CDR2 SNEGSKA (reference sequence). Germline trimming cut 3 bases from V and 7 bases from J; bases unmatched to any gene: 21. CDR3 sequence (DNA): TGCAGTGCTAGTAATGATCCCGGCGGCGGGAGGGCCGAAGGGACCCAGTACTTC. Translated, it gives CSASNDPGGGRAEGTQYF.

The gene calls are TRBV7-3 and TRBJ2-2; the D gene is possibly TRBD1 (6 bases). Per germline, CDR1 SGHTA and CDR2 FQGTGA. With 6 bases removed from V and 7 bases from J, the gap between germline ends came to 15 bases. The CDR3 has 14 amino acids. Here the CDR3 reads CASSYGQRGGELFF. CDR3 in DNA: TGTGCCAGCAGTTATGGACAGAGGGGCGGGGAGCTGTTTTTT.

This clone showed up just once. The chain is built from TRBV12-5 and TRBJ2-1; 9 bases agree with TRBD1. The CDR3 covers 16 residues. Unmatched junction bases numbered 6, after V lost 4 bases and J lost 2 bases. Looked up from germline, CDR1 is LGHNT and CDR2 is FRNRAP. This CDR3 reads CASGWLQGAPYNEQFF. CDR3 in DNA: TGTGCTAGTGGTTGGTTACAGGGGGCCCCCTACAATGAGCAGTTCTTC.

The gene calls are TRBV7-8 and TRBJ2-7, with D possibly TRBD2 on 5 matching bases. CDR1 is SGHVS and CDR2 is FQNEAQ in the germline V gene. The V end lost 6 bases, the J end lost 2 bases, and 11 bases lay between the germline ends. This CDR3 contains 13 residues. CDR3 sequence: CASSFGNTYEQYF. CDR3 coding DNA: TGTGCCAGCAGTTTCGGGAACACCTACGAGCAGTACTTC.